This T cell receptor beta chain was obtained from a study of blood T cell repertoires in COVID-19. The V and J ends lost 5 bases and 1 base, in that order; junction bases with no gene match: 8. Germline-derived CDR1 and CDR2 are MNHEY and SVGEGT. The CDR3 contains 16 residues. In the authors' methods: Reference gene primer amplification in the assay estimated nucleated cell counts. TCRdb keeps only in-frame clones here, not all; method: immunoSEQ multiplex PCR. Clonal size and the V and J genes are those of that table, whereas D and trimming came from the DNA. The table has 95,000 to 110,000 clones, 65% to 80% seen once.

The chain joins TRBV6-2 or TRBV6-3 to TRBJ2-3; 8 nucleotides match TRBD2. This receptor was taken from a man aged 65-85 years with acute or convalescent COVID-19. The source material was peripheral blood. Here the CDR3 reads CASSPLLAEGTDTQYF. The CDR3 DNA follows: TGTGCCAGCAGTCCCCTACTAGCGGAGGGCACAGATACGCAGTATTTT.